This T cell receptor (beta chain) is from a study of CD8 T cells in Susac syndrome. The CDR3 runs to 13 residues. From germline, CDR1 is MNHEY and CDR2 SMNVEV (reference sequence). Trimming took 7 bases from V and 6 from J, leaving 13 bases between them. cDNA came from approximately 0.5 to 1 ug RNA primed by random hexamers. TCRdb re-called the immunoSEQ multiplex PCR reads through MiXCR, storing one row per CDR3 protein. The sample contains 400,000 or so distinct CDR3 sequences, more than 70% of which appear only once. The source is a human donor with multiple sclerosis. Sequenced: CD8+ T cells from PBMCs. The chain has TRBV27 and TRBJ2-1; D is possibly TRBD1 (7 bases). CDR3 region: CASTYRGGNEQFF. The DNA of the CDR3 is TGTGCCAGCACCTACAGGGGAGGCAATGAGCAGTTCTTC.